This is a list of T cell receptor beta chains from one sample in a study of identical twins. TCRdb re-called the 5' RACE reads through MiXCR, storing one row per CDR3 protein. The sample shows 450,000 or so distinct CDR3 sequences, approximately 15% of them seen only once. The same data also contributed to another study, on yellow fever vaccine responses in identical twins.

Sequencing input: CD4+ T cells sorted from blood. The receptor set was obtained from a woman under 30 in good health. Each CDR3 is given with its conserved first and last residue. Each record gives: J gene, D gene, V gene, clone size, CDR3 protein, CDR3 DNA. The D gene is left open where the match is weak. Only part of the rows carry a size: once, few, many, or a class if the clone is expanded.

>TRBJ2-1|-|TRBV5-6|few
CASTRRGFSYNEQFF
TGTGCCAGCACCCGCCGGGGCTTCTCCTACAATGAGCAGTTCTTC
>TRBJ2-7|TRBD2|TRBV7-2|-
CASSLAGGVSYEQYF
TGTGCCAGCAGCCTAGCGGGAGGGGTCTCCTACGAGCAGTACTTC
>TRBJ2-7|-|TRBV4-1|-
CASSRPRGADTYEQYF
TGCGCCAGCAGCCGCCCCAGGGGGGCCGACACCTACGAGCAGTACTTC
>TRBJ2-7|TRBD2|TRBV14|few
CASSQRLAGPGEQYF
TGTGCCAGCAGCCAGAGACTAGCGGGACCGGGAGAGCAGTACTTC
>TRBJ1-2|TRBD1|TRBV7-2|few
CASSLVRGGGRYGYTF
TGTGCCAGCAGCTTAGTACGAGGGGGCGGGCGCTATGGCTACACCTTC
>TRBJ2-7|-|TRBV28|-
CASRDFYEQYF
TGTGCCAGCAGAGACTTTTACGAGCAGTACTTC
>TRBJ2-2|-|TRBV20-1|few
CSARDLGTPTGELFF
TGCAGTGCTAGAGACCTCGGGACGCCGACCGGGGAGCTGTTTTTT
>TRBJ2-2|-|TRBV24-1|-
CATSDWSGQPTGELFF
TGTGCCACCAGTGATTGGTCAGGACAGCCAACCGGGGAGCTGTTTTTT
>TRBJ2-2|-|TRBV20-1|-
CSARDLLRGNTGELFF
TGCAGTGCTAGAGATCTCCTAAGGGGAAACACCGGGGAGCTGTTTTTT
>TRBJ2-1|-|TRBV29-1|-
CSAKTGNEQFF
TGCAGCGCCAAGACAGGCAATGAGCAGTTCTTC
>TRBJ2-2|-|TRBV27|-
CASRQNAGAITGELFF
TGTGCCAGCAGACAAAACGCAGGGGCGATAACCGGGGAGCTGTTTTTT
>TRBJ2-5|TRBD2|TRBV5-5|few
CASSFRLAALETQYF
TGTGCCAGCAGCTTTCGACTAGCCGCCCTGGAGACCCAGTACTTC
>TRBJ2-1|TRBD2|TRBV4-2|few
CASSKTTSGGPQEQFF
TGTGCCAGCAGCAAAACGACTAGCGGGGGGCCACAAGAGCAGTTCTTC
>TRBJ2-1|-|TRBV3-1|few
CASSQVDSEQFF
TGTGCCAGCAGCCAAGTCGACAGTGAGCAGTTCTTC
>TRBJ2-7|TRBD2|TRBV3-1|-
CASSQDSGARDEQYF
TGTGCCAGCAGCCAGGATAGCGGGGCGAGGGACGAGCAGTACTTC
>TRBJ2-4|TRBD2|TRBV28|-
CASSSSGTSGSKAKNIQYF
TGTGCCAGCAGTTCCTCCGGGACTAGCGGGAGTAAGGCCAAAAACATTCAGTACTTC
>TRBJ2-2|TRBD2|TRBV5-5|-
CASSLAWTSGIPGELFF
TGTGCCAGCAGCTTGGCCTGGACTAGCGGGATCCCCGGGGAGCTGTTTTTT
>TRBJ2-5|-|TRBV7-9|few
CASSYGSVETQYF
TGTGCCAGCAGCTATGGGTCCGTAGAGACCCAGTACTTC
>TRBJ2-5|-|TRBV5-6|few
CASSSLDSDRETQYF
TGTGCCAGCAGCTCACTGGACAGCGACAGGGAGACCCAGTACTTC
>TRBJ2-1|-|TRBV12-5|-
CASGKDSYNEQFF
TGTGCTAGTGGTAAGGACTCTTACAATGAGCAGTTCTTC
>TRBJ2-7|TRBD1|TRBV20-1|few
CSGRTGGYEQYF
TGCAGTGGAAGGACAGGGGGCTACGAGCAGTACTTC
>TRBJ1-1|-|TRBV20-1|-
CSARPFATEAFF
TGCAGTGCTAGACCTTTCGCGACTGAAGCTTTCTTT
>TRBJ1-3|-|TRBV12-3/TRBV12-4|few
CASNGDRFGNTIYF
TGTGCCAGCAATGGGGATAGATTCGGAAACACCATATATTTT
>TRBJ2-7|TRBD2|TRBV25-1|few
CASSLGLAGMYEQYF
TGTGCCAGCAGTCTGGGACTAGCGGGAATGTACGAGCAGTACTTC
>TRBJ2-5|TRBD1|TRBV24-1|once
CATSDPRPTGRETQYF
TGTGCCACCAGTGATCCACGCCCGACAGGGAGAGAGACCCAGTACTTC
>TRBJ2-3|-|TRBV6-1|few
CASSVSTRPDTQYF
TGTGCCAGCAGTGTCTCTACACGGCCAGATACGCAGTATTTT
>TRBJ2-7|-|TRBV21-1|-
CARSGAGGPYYEQYF
TGTGCCAGGAGCGGGGCGGGAGGGCCCTACTACGAGCAGTACTTC